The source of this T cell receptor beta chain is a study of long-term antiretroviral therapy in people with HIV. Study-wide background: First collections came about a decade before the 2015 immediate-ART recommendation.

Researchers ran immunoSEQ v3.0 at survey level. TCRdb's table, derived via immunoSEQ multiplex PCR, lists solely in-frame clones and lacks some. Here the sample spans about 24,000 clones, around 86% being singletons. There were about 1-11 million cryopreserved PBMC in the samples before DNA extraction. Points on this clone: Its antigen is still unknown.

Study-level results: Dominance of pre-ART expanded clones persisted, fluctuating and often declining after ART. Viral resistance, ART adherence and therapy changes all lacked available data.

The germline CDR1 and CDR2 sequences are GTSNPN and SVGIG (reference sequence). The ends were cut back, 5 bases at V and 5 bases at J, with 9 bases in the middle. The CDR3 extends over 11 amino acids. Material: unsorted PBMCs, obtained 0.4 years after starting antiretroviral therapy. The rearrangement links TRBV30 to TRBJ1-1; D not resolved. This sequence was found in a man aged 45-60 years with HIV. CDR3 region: CAWARRTEAFF. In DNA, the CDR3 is TGTGCCTGGGCCCGACGGACTGAAGCTTTCTTT.